This is a list of T cell receptor beta chains from one sample in a study of T cell responses to AZD1222 COVID-19 vaccine. TCRdb's copy holds only in-frame clones and misses some; the assay was immunoSEQ multiplex PCR. This sample yields roughly 96,000 clones, of which 88% are seen a single time; 9.5% to 13% belongs to the top ten. The specimen comprised peripheral blood, sampled 28 days after the second AZD1222 dose. These receptors were taken from an adult who received the AZD1222 COVID-19 vaccine. CDR3s include the opening cysteine and the closing phenylalanine or tryptophan. The order of the fields is CDR3 protein, CDR3 DNA, D gene, J gene, V gene, clone size. The D gene is left open where the match is weak. Some rows mark clone size as missing; the rest say once, few, many or name a class of expanded clone.

CASSQDRPYSNQPQHF | TGTGCCAGCAGCCAAGATCGGCCTTATAGCAATCAGCCCCAGCATTTT | NA | TRBJ1-5 | TRBV3-1/TRBV3-2 | NA
CASSQVSAAQETQYF | TGCGCCAGCAGCCAAGTATCGGCAGCTCAAGAGACCCAGTACTTC | NA | TRBJ2-5 | TRBV4-1 | NA
CASSLDEKLFF | TGTGCCAGCAGTCTAGATGAAAAACTGTTTTTT | NA | TRBJ1-4 | TRBV6-6 | NA
CASSIVRRGGYGYTF | TGTGCCAGTAGTATAGTTCGAAGGGGCGGCTATGGCTACACCTTC | NA | TRBJ1-2 | TRBV19 | NA
CASSKQGAGNQPQHF | TGTGCCAGTAGTAAACAGGGAGCCGGCAATCAGCCCCAGCATTTT | NA | TRBJ1-5 | TRBV19 | once
CASRQVVNTEAFF | TGTGCCAGCAGACAAGTCGTGAACACTGAAGCTTTCTTT | NA | TRBJ1-1 | TRBV6-5 | NA
CASSLTSGIGNEQFF | TGTGCCAGCAGCTTAACTAGCGGGATCGGCAATGAGCAGTTCTTC | TRBD2 | TRBJ2-1 | TRBV7-3 | NA
CASSLALDRNQPQHF | TGTGCCAGCAGCTTAGCACTCGACAGAAATCAGCCCCAGCATTTT | NA | TRBJ1-5 | TRBV7-8 | NA
CASHLADEQFF | TGTGCCAGCCATCTAGCGGATGAGCAGTTCTTC | TRBD2 | TRBJ2-1 | TRBV6-5 | NA
CAISEKFGQTNEKLFF | TGTGCCATCAGTGAAAAGTTTGGACAGACTAATGAAAAACTGTTTTTT | NA | TRBJ1-4 | TRBV10-3 | few
CASSLGRIDGYTF | TGTGCCAGTAGCCTCGGAAGAATTGATGGCTACACCTTC | NA | TRBJ1-2 | TRBV19 | NA
CASSLGQAHYGYTF | TGTGCCAGCAGTTTAGGGCAGGCACACTATGGCTACACCTTC | NA | TRBJ1-2 | TRBV27 | NA
CASSVAAGAMNTEAFF | TGTGCCAGCAGCGTAGCGGCAGGGGCGATGAACACTGAAGCTTTCTTT | NA | TRBJ1-1 | TRBV9 | few
CASSVEGFGETQYF | TGTGCCAGCAGCGTAGAAGGGTTTGGGGAGACCCAGTACTTC | NA | TRBJ2-5 | TRBV9 | NA
CASREGLVGEQFF | TGTGCCAGCAGAGAGGGACTAGTGGGTGAGCAGTTCTTC | TRBD2 | TRBJ2-1 | TRBV27 | NA
CASSATSGGADTQYF | TGTGCCAGCAGCGCGACTAGCGGGGGGGCAGATACGCAGTATTTT | TRBD2 | TRBJ2-3 | TRBV7-3 | NA
CASSLLGGRSNQPQHF | TGTGCCAGCAGCCTTTTAGGGGGAAGAAGCAATCAGCCCCAGCATTTT | NA | TRBJ1-5 | TRBV7-2 | NA
CASSPGDSNYGYTF | TGTGCCAGCTCACCAGGGGACAGTAACTATGGCTACACCTTC | TRBD1 | TRBJ1-2 | TRBV18 | once
CASSLAGPYNEQFF | TGTGCCAGCAGCTTAGCGGGGCCCTACAATGAGCAGTTCTTC | NA | TRBJ2-1 | TRBV11-2 | NA
CASSALSGRVTDTQYF | TGTGCCAGCAGCGCCCTTAGCGGGAGAGTGACAGATACGCAGTATTTT | TRBD2 | TRBJ2-3 | TRBV9 | NA
CASSRSLGLAGETQYF | TGCGCCAGCAGCCGGTCACTTGGACTAGCGGGAGAGACCCAGTACTTC | TRBD2 | TRBJ2-5 | TRBV5-1 | NA
CASMMDSSRIMGELFF | TGTGCCAGTATGATGGACAGTTCGAGGATCATGGGGGAGCTGTTTTTT | NA | TRBJ2-2 | TRBV19 | few